Presented here are 32 T cell receptor beta chains from one specimen sequenced in a study of cytomegalovirus exposure and HLA in healthy donors. Amplification used 60 Vbeta primers and 13 Jbeta primers. Using immunoSEQ multiplex PCR, the repertoire was profiled, and TCRdb retains in-frame clones only, with some absent. The table records 100,000 to 150,000 clones, 75% to 85% of them present only once. The sequenced sample was PBMCs. These receptors all come from a woman between 50 and 59 years old in good health and CMV-seropositive.

The rearrangement links TRBV7-9 to TRBJ2-5; D gene unclear. Trimming shortened V by 1 base and J by 2 bases, and 14 bases separated the two germline ends. CDR3 length: 16 residues. Germline-derived CDR1 and CDR2 are SEHNR and FQNEAQ (reference sequence). Here the CDR3 DNA reads TGTGCCAGCAGCTTAGGGGCGACCGGAACTCAAGAGACCCAGTACTTC. It encodes CASSLGATGTQETQYF.

As concerns this clone: One junction end disagrees with the germline gene, perhaps due to a read error. The V gene is TRBV7-7, the J gene TRBJ1-5, with 10 bases identical to TRBD1. Germline values: CDR1 SSHAT, CDR2 FNYEAQ (reference sequence). This CDR3 has 15 amino acids. The CDR3 protein is CASSSTDRGHQPQHF. The DNA for the CDR3 is TGTGCTAGCAGCTCTACCGACAGGGGGCATCAGCCCCAGCATTTT.

The chain recombines TRBV5-6 with TRBJ2-4; no clear D gene. The CDR3 runs to 11 residues. Deletions cut 0 bases from V and 8 bases from J, with 3 bases between. Per the germline V gene, CDR1 is SGHDT and CDR2 is YYEEEE. The CDR3: CASSLADIQYF. The CDR3 DNA sequence: TGTGCCAGCAGCTTGGCTGACATTCAGTACTTC. The whole variable domain, filled in from reference TRBV5-6 and TRBJ2-4, reads DAGVTQSPTHLIKTRGQQVTLRCSPKSGHDTVSWYQQALGQGPQFIFQYYEEEERQRGNFPDRFSGHQFPNYSSELNVNALLLGDSALYLCASSLADIQYFGAGTRLSVL.

The chain links TRBV2 to TRBJ1-5; unclear D gene. Germline V gene data show CDR1 as SNHLY and CDR2 as FYNNEI. The CDR3 is 15 residues long. Deletions cut 4 bases from V and 2 bases from J, with 12 bases between. CDR3 sequence reads: CASSGALRGNQPQHF. The CDR3 nucleotides read TGTGCCAGCAGTGGAGCCTTACGGGGCAATCAGCCCCAGCATTTT. Filled out from reference TRBV2 and TRBJ1-5, the complete variable domain reads EPEVTQTPSHQVTQMGQEVILRCVPISNHLYFYWYRQILGQKVEFLVSFYNNEISEKSEIFDDQFSVERPDGSNFTLKIRSTKLEDSAMYFCASSGALRGNQPQHFGDGTRLSIL.

The chain is built from TRBV27 and TRBJ2-5, with D tentatively TRBD2 (7 bases). Trimming removed 7 bases from V and 4 bases from J, with 19 bases in between. The CDR3 loop spans 15 amino acids. CDR1 is MNHEY, CDR2 SMNVEV, per germline (reference sequence). The CDR3 region is CASKQGGGFRETQYF. As DNA, the CDR3 is TGTGCCAGCAAACAGGGAGGGGGGTTTCGAGAGACCCAGTACTTC.

V gene TRBV5-5 combines with J gene TRBJ2-7; 10 bases agree with TRBD1. V lost 5 bases and J lost 6; bases outside the gene matches: 14. CDR3 length: 16 amino acids. The germline CDR1 and CDR2 sequences are SGHKS and YYEKEE (reference sequence). CDR3 amino acids: CASRPGQGSLSSEQYF. Here the CDR3 DNA reads TGTGCCAGCAGGCCGGGACAGGGGAGTTTGTCGAGCGAGCAGTACTTC.

The chain combines TRBV29-1 with TRBJ2-7; tentative D call: TRBD1 (9 bases). The CDR3 totals 15 residues. CDR1 SQVTM and CDR2 ANQGSEA come from the germline V gene. The V end was cut by 1 base, the J end by 3 bases, with 16 bases between. The CDR3 sequence is CSVEVAGTGNYEQYF. The CDR3 coding sequence is TGCAGCGTTGAAGTAGCGGGGACAGGGAACTACGAGCAGTACTTC.

V gene TRBV7-2 combines with J gene TRBJ2-2; 13 nucleotides line up with TRBD2. V was clipped by 5 bases and J by 4 bases; unmatched bases: 4. Germline loops: CDR1 SGHTA, CDR2 FQGNSA. The CDR3 covers 16 residues. CDR3 coding DNA: TGTGCCAGCAGCAGGACTAGCGGGAGATCCACCGGGGAGCTGTTTTTT. Its protein is CASSRTSGRSTGELFF.

The rearrangement uses TRBV6-4 and TRBJ2-3; 9 bases map to TRBD2. The CDR3 is made up of 16 amino acids. V dropped 5 bases and J dropped 0; count of bases not matched to a gene: 6. Germline V gene sequence: CDR1 MRHNA, CDR2 SNTAGT. In DNA form, the CDR3 reads TGTGCCAGCAGTTATCCCGGACTAGCGAGCACAGATACGCAGTATTTT. This sequence encodes CASSYPGLASTDTQYF.

This chain connects TRBV30 to TRBJ2-3; 10 bases are a match to TRBD2. The V gene end was trimmed by 4 bases and the J gene end by 5 bases; junction bases not matched to a gene: 6. The V gene's germline CDR1 is GTSNPN and CDR2 SVGIG (reference sequence). This CDR3 comprises 14 residues. In DNA, the CDR3 is TGTGCCTGGACTCTAGGACTAGCGGAAGATACGCAGTATTTT. Translated, it gives CAWTLGLAEDTQYF.

The genes are TRBV28 and TRBJ2-7, with 11 positions matching TRBD1. The length of the CDR3 is 12 residues. V dropped 11 bases and J dropped 4; count of bases not matched to a gene: 4. Germline assignment: CDR1 MDHEN and CDR2 SYDVKM. Here the CDR3 DNA reads TGTGCCTATGGGACAGGGGGATACGAGCAGTACTTC. Amino acids: CAYGTGGYEQYF.

V and J are TRBV27 and TRBJ1-1, with a possible D match to TRBD1 (6 bases). V dropped 0 bases and J dropped 3 bases, with 8 bases sitting between them. Germline V CDR1 and CDR2: MNHEY, SMNVEV (reference sequence). The CDR3 loop spans 14 amino acids. The CDR3 nucleotides are TGTGCCAGCAGTTTATCCGGGGGGCACACTGAAGCTTTCTTT. Its protein is CASSLSGGHTEAFF.

The CDR3 DNA is TGTGCCAGCAGTGGGACAGGGGGTAGATCCTACAATGAGCAGTTCTTC. Its protein is CASSGTGGRSYNEQFF. This chain uses TRBV2 with TRBJ2-1; TRBD1 agrees at 10 bases. The length of the CDR3 is 16 residues. The germline V gene encodes CDR1 SNHLY and CDR2 FYNNEI. Trimming cost V 4 bases and J 1 base; bases outside gene matches: 4.

This chain links TRBV7-9 with TRBJ2-2; 8 positions agree with TRBD2. The CDR3 extends over 17 amino acids. V lost 3 bases to trimming and J lost 4 bases; unmatched junction nucleotides: 10. CDR1 SEHNR and CDR2 FQNEAQ come from the germline V gene (reference sequence). The chain's CDR3 is CASSFSTSVGATGELFF. DNA of the CDR3: TGTGCCAGCAGCTTCTCGACTAGCGTGGGTGCCACCGGGGAGCTGTTTTTT.

The chain couples TRBV7-9 to TRBJ2-2; TRBD2 agrees at 11 bases. Germline CDR1 and CDR2: SEHNR and FQNEAQ (reference sequence). The CDR3 is 18 residues long. Unmatched junction bases numbered 9, after V lost 3 bases and J lost 3 bases. The CDR3 DNA sequence: TGTGCCAGCAGCTTCTCTCCTTTAGCGGGGGGGCACACCGGGGAGCTGTTTTTT. Protein: CASSFSPLAGGHTGELFF.

The chain joins TRBV4-1 to TRBJ2-2; possibly TRBD2 for D (7 bases). Germline V gives CDR1 MGHRA, CDR2 YSYEKL. The length of the CDR3 is 16 residues. V lost 2 bases, J lost 7 bases, and 17 bases lay in between. The CDR3 coding sequence is TGCGCCAGCAGCCAACCAACAGGGACTACACGCGGGGAGCTGTTTTTT. As protein: CASSQPTGTTRGELFF.

The chain has TRBV9 and TRBJ2-7; TRBD1 is a possible D gene (5 bases). V gave up 2 bases and J gave up 6 bases, with 15 bases separating them. The length of the CDR3 is 14 residues. Germline assignment: CDR1 SGDLS and CDR2 YYNGEE. CDR3 loop: CASSVRQGNSEQYF. For the CDR3, the DNA is TGTGCCAGCAGCGTCCGGCAGGGAAACTCCGAGCAGTACTTC.

The V call is TRBV4-3, the J call TRBJ2-7; D is possibly TRBD2 (5 bases). Germline CDR1 and CDR2: LGHNA and YSLEER. The CDR3 extends over 14 amino acids. Trimming removed 2 bases at V and 3 bases at J, with 11 bases between. CDR3 amino acids: CASSQKLGSYEQYF. The CDR3 region has the DNA TGCGCCAGCAGCCAAAAACTAGGGAGCTACGAGCAGTACTTC.

The chain carries TRBV7-3 and TRBJ2-3; 8 positions agree with TRBD2. The CDR3 is 18 residues long. The germline V gene has CDR1 SGHTA and CDR2 FQGTGA. V lost 0 bases, J lost 0 bases, and 8 bases stayed unmatched. The CDR3 region is CASSLTGSGTLSTDTQYF. The CDR3 bases are TGTGCCAGCAGCTTAACGGGTAGCGGGACCCTTAGCACAGATACGCAGTATTTT.

A single count supports this clone. V and J are TRBV2 and TRBJ2-7; 7 nucleotides agree with TRBD2. Losses at the gene ends were 6 bases for V and 7 bases for J; bases not matched to a gene: 15. This CDR3 spans 15 amino acids. Germline V gene data show CDR1 as SNHLY and CDR2 as FYNNEI. CDR3 loop: CASRDLWAGVEEQYF. CDR3 coding DNA: TGTGCCAGCAGAGACCTCTGGGCGGGAGTCGAGGAGCAGTACTTC.

This chain links TRBV7-4 with TRBJ1-2, with D possibly TRBD1 on 5 matching bases. Per the germline V gene, CDR1 is SGHVT and CDR2 is SQSDAQ. This CDR3 is built from 13 residues. Trimming stripped 2 bases from V and 1 base from J, with 5 bases between. The CDR3 sequence is CASSLQGNYGYTF. The CDR3 coding sequence is TGTGCCAGCAGCTTACAGGGTAACTATGGCTACACCTTC. The complete variable domain, with remaining parts taken from reference TRBV7-4 and TRBJ1-2, reads GAGVSQSPRYKVAKRGRDVALRCDSISGHVTLYWYRQTLGQGSEVLTYSQSDAQRDKSGRPSGRFSAERPERSVSTLKIQRTEQGDSAVYLCASSLQGNYGYTFGSGTRLTVV.

The rearrangement links TRBV7-3 to TRBJ2-5; 10 nucleotides line up with TRBD1. Unmatched junction bases numbered 4, after V lost 1 base and J lost 5 bases. The CDR3 has 15 amino acids. CDR1 is SGHTA and CDR2 is FQGTGA in the germline V gene. The CDR3 DNA sequence: TGTGCCAGCAGCTTAAAGGGGACAGGGGTCGAGACCCAGTACTTC. Its protein is CASSLKGTGVETQYF.

There are a few counts of this clone. The chain carries TRBV10-3 and TRBJ2-2; 9 bases are shared with TRBD2. Per the germline V gene, CDR1 is ENHRY and CDR2 is SYGVKD. V dropped 0 bases and J dropped 0; count of bases not matched to a gene: 8. CDR3 length: 19 residues. The CDR3 nucleotides read TGTGCCATCAGTGAGTCGTTAGCGGGAGCATTAGCGAACACCGGGGAGCTGTTTTTT. Its protein is CAISESLAGALANTGELFF.

This clone was picked up a small number of times. The gene calls are TRBV7-8 and TRBJ2-5; D call uncertain. V shed 2 bases and J shed 2 bases, with 6 bases lying between them. From germline, CDR1 is SGHVS and CDR2 FQNEAQ. The CDR3 runs to 13 residues. The CDR3 DNA reads TGTGCCAGCAGCTTAAGACAACAAGAGACCCAGTACTTC. It specifies CASSLRQQETQYF.

This sequence joins TRBV5-4 and TRBJ2-7; D is uncertain. CDR1 and CDR2 from the germline V gene are SGHNT and YYREEE (reference sequence). The CDR3 extends over 11 amino acids. Between the trimmed V and J ends, which lost 3 bases and 6 bases, there was a span of 7 bases. In nucleotides, the CDR3 is TGTGCCAGCAGCTCCTTATCCGAGCAGTACTTC. This translates into CASSSLSEQYF.

The chain is built from TRBV13 and TRBJ2-1, with TRBD2 matching over 11 bases. Germline trimming cut 6 bases from V and 8 bases from J; bases unmatched to any gene: 9. CDR1 is PRHDT, CDR2 FYEKMQ, per germline (reference sequence). This CDR3 has 15 residues. CDR3 loop: CASSSTSGGPDEQFF. In DNA form, the CDR3 reads TGTGCCAGCAGTTCAACTAGCGGGGGCCCTGATGAGCAGTTCTTC.

The gene calls are TRBV6-6 and TRBJ1-2, with D tentatively TRBD1 (5 bases). Trimming removed 4 bases from V and 6 bases from J, with 12 bases in between. Germline V gene sequence: CDR1 MNHNY, CDR2 SVGAGI (reference sequence). This CDR3 is built from 13 residues. The CDR3 spells CASSSRTRNGYTF. As DNA, the CDR3 is TGTGCCAGCAGTTCTCGGACACGAAATGGCTACACCTTC.

In DNA form, the CDR3 reads TGCAGCGTTGGGCAGGCAGGGGGCACCATATATTTT. Protein sequence: CSVGQAGGTIYF. This chain links TRBV29-1 with TRBJ1-3, with 7 bases identical to TRBD1. The CDR3 loop spans 12 amino acids. The V segment lost 4 bases and the J segment 9 bases; nucleotides outside the gene matches: 6. Germline V gene data show CDR1 as SQVTM and CDR2 as ANQGSEA. Using reference TRBV29-1 and TRBJ1-3 for the parts outside the CDR3, the full variable domain is SAVISQKPSRDICQRGTSLTIQCQVDSQVTMMFWYRQQPGQSLTLIATANQGSEATYESGFVIDKFPISRPNLTFSTLTVSNMSPEDSSIYLCSVGQAGGTIYFGEGSWLTVV.

The chain carries TRBV5-1 and TRBJ2-2, with D unresolved. V was trimmed by 6 bases and J by 6 bases, leaving 12 bases between them. Looked up from germline, CDR1 is SGHRS and CDR2 is YFSETQ. The CDR3 is made up of 13 amino acids. CDR3 region: CASTLLGPGELFF. CDR3 nucleotide sequence: TGCGCCAGCACCCTCCTAGGCCCCGGGGAGCTGTTTTTT.

The J gene is TRBJ2-5, the V gene TRBV5-1; 11 nucleotides line up with TRBD2. Trimming removed 4 bases from V and 4 bases from J; junction bases left unmatched: 12. The CDR3 totals 17 residues. CDR1 SGHRS and CDR2 YFSETQ come from the germline V gene. DNA of the CDR3: TGCGCCAGCAGCCTTGGGACTAGCGGCCTCTGGGGAGAGACCCAGTACTTC. Its translation: CASSLGTSGLWGETQYF.

The rearrangement links TRBV12-5 to TRBJ2-2, with D possibly TRBD1 on 6 matching bases. CDR1 LGHNT and CDR2 FRNRAP come from the germline V gene. CDR3 length equals 19 residues. V lost 2 bases and J lost 2, with 21 bases in between. This chain's CDR3 is CASGLSTPRDTLNTGELFF. CDR3 sequence (DNA): TGTGCTAGTGGTTTGTCCACCCCCCGGGACACCTTAAACACCGGGGAGCTGTTTTTT.

Here the CDR3 reads CAWRESDRGNSPLHF. The CDR3 coding sequence is TGTGCCTGGAGAGAAAGTGACAGGGGGAATTCACCCCTCCACTTT. The V call is TRBV30, the J call TRBJ1-6, with TRBD1 matching 9 bases. Trimming cost V 3 bases and J 7 bases; bases outside gene matches: 7. From germline, CDR1 is GTSNPN and CDR2 SVGIG (reference sequence). The CDR3 runs to 15 residues. Variable domain in full (rest from reference TRBV30 and TRBJ1-6): SQTIHQWPATLVQPVGSPLSLECTVEGTSNPNLYWYRQAAGRGLQLLFYSVGIGQISSEVPQNLSASRPQDRQFILSSKKLLLSDSGFYLCAWRESDRGNSPLHFGNGTRLTVT.